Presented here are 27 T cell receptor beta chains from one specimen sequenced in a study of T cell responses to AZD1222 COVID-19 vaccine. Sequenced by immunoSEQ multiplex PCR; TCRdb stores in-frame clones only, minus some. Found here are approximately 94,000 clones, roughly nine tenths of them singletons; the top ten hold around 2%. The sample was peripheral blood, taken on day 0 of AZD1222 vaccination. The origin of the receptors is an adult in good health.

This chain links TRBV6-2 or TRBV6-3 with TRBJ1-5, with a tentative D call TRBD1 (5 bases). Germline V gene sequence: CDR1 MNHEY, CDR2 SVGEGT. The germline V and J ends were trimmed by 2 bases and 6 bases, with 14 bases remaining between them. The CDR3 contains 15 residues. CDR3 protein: CASSYEATGGQPQHF. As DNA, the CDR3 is TGTGCCAGCAGTTACGAGGCGACGGGGGGTCAGCCCCAGCATTTT.

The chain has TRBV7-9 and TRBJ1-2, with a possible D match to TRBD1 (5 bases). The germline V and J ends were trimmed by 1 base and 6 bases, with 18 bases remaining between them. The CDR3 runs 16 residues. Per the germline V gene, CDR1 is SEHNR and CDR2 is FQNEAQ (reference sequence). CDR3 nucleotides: TGTGCCAGCAGCTTAGGGCGGCAGGGAGTTTCCCATGGCTACACCTTC. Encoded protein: CASSLGRQGVSHGYTF.

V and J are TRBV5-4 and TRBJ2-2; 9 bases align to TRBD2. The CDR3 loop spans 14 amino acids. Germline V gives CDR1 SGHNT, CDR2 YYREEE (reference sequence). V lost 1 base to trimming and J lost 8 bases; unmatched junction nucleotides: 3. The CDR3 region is CASSLSSGEGELFF. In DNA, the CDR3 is TGTGCCAGCAGCTTGTCTAGCGGGGAGGGGGAGCTGTTTTTT.

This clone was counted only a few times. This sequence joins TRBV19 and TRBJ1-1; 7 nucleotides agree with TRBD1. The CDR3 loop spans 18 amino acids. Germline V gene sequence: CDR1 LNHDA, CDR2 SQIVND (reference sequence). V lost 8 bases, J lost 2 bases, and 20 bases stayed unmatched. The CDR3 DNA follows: TGTGCCAGTCTTGTGGGCTCGACAGGGACCCAGCTTAACACTGAAGCTTTCTTT. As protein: CASLVGSTGTQLNTEAFF. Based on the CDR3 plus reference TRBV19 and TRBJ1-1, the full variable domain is DGGITQSPKYLFRKEGQNVTLSCEQNLNHDAMYWYRQDPGQGLRLIYYSQIVNDFQKGDIAEGYSVSREKKESFPLTVTSAQKNPTAFYLCASLVGSTGTQLNTEAFFGQGTRLTVV.

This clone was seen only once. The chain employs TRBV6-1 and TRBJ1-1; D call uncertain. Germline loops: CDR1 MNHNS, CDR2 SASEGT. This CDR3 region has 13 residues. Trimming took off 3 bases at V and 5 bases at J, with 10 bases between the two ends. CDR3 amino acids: CASSDSPWTEAFF. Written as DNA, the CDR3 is TGTGCCAGCAGTGACAGCCCATGGACTGAAGCTTTCTTT.

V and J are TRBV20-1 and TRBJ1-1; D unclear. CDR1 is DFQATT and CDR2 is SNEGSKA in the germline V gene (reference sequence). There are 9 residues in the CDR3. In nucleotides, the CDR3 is TGCAGATCGGACACTGAAGCTTTCTTT. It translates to CRSDTEAFF.

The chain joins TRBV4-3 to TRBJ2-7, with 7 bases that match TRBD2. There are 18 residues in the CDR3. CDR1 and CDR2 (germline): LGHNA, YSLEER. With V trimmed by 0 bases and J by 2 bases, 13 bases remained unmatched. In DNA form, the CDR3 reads TGCGCCAGCAGCCAAGAATATTGGGCGGGAGCCGCTCCCTACGAGCAGTACTTC. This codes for CASSQEYWAGAAPYEQYF.

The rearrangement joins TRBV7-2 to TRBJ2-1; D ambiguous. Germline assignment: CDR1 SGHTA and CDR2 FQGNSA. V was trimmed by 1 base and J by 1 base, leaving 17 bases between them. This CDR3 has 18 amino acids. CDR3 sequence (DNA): TGTGCCAGCAGCTTAGAGTCCAGAGTAAGTGGTTCCTACAATGAGCAGTTCTTC. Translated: CASSLESRVSGSYNEQFF.

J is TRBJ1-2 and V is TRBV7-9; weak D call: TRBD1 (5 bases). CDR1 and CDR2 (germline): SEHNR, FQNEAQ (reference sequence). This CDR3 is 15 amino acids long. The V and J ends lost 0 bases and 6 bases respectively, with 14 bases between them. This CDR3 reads CASSLAWQGSDGYTF. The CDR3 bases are TGTGCCAGCAGCTTAGCCTGGCAGGGAAGCGATGGCTACACCTTC.

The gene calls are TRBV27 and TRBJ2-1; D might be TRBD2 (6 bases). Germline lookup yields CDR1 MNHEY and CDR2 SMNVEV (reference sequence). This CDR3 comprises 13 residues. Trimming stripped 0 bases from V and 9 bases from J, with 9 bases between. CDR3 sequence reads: CASSLSGGSEQFF. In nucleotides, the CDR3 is TGTGCCAGCAGTTTATCGGGGGGAAGTGAGCAGTTCTTC.

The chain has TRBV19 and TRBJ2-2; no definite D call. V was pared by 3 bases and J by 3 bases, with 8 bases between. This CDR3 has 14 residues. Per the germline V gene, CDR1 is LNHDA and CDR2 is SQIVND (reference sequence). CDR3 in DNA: TGTGCCAGTAGTATTGCGGATTACACCGGGGAGCTGTTTTTT. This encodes CASSIADYTGELFF. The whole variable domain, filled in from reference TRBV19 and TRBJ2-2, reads DGGITQSPKYLFRKEGQNVTLSCEQNLNHDAMYWYRQDPGQGLRLIYYSQIVNDFQKGDIAEGYSVSREKKESFPLTVTSAQKNPTAFYLCASSIADYTGELFFGEGSRLTVL.

CDR3 DNA: TGCGCCAGCAGCCGGGGACAGGGGGGCTACGAGCAGTACTTC. Translated: CASSRGQGGYEQYF. This sequence joins TRBV10-2 and TRBJ2-7; 11 bases are a match to TRBD1. J lost 3 bases, V lost 6 bases, and 4 bases had no gene match. Germline V gene lookup returns CDR1 WSHSY and CDR2 SAAADI. The CDR3 has 14 residues.

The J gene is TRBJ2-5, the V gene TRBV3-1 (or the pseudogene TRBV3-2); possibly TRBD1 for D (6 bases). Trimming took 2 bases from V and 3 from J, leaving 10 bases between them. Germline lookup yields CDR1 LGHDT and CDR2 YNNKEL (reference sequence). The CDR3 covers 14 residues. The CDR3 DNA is TGTGCCAGCAGCCAATATACAGGGAAAGAGACCCAGTACTTC. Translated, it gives CASSQYTGKETQYF.

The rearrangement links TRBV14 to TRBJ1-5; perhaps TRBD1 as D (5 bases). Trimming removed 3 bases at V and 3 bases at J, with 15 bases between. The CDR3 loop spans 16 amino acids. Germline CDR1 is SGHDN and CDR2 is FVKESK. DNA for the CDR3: TGTGCCAGCAGCCACCCTTGTCGGGACTCCAATCAGCCCCAGCATTTT. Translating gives CASSHPCRDSNQPQHF.

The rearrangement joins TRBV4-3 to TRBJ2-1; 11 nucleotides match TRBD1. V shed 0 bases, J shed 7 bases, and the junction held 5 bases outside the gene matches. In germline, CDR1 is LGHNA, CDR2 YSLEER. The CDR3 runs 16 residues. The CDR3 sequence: CASSQDFGTGGNEQFF. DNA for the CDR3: TGCGCCAGCAGCCAAGATTTTGGGACAGGGGGTAATGAGCAGTTCTTC.

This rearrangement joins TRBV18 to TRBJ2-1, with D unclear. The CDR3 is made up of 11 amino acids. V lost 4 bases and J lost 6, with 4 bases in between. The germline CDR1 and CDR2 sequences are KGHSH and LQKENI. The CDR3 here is CASSRSNEQFF. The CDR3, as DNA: TGTGCCAGCTCACGTTCCAATGAGCAGTTCTTC.

The DNA of the CDR3 is TGTGCCAGCAGCTTAGACCGGGGGAGGGAGCAGTACTTC. It encodes CASSLDRGREQYF. The rearrangement joins TRBV7-2 to TRBJ2-7, with D maybe TRBD2 (6 bases). Trimming left V 1 base short and J 7 bases short, with 11 bases between. The CDR3 totals 13 residues. Germline V gene sequence: CDR1 SGHTA, CDR2 FQGNSA.

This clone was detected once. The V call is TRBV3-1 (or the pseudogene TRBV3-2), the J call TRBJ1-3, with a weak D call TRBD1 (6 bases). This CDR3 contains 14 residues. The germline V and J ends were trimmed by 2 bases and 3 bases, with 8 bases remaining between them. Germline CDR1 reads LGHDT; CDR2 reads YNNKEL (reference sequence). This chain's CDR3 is CASSQYRDGNTIYF. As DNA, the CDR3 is TGTGCCAGCAGCCAATACAGGGATGGAAACACCATATATTTT.

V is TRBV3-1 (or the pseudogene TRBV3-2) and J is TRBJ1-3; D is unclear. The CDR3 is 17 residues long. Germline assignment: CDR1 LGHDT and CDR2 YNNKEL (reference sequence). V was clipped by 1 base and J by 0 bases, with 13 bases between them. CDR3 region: CASSQGSLSFSGNTIYF. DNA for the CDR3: TGTGCCAGCAGCCAAGGGTCCTTGAGCTTCTCTGGAAACACCATATATTTT.

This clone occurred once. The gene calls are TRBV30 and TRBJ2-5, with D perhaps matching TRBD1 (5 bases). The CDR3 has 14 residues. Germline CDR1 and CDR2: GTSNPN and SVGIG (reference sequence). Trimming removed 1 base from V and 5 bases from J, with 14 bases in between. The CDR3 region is CAWSGAQGRETQYF. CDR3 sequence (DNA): TGTGCCTGGAGTGGAGCGCAGGGTAGGGAGACCCAGTACTTC. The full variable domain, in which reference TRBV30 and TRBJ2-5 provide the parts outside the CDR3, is SQTIHQWPATLVQPVGSPLSLECTVEGTSNPNLYWYRQAAGRGLQLLFYSVGIGQISSEVPQNLSASRPQDRQFILSSKKLLLSDSGFYLCAWSGAQGRETQYFGPGTRLLVL.

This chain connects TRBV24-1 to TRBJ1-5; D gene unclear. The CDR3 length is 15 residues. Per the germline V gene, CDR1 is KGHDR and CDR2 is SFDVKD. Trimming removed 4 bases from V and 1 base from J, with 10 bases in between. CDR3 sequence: CATSDSGGSNQPQHF. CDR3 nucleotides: TGTGCCACCAGTGACTCCGGTGGAAGCAATCAGCCCCAGCATTTT.

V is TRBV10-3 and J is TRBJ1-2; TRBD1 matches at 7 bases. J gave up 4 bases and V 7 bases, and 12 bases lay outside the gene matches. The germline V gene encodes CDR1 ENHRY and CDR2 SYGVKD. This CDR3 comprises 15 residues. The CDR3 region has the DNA TGTGCCATCACCAGACAGGGTTCCAGCCCCTATGGCTACACCTTC. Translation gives CAITRQGSSPYGYTF.

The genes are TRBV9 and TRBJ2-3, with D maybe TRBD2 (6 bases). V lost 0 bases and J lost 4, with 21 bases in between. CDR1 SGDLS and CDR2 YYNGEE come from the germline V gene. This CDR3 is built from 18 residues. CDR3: CASSVGAGRNSPPDTQYF. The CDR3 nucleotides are TGTGCCAGCAGCGTAGGGGCGGGAAGGAATAGCCCCCCAGATACGCAGTATTTT.

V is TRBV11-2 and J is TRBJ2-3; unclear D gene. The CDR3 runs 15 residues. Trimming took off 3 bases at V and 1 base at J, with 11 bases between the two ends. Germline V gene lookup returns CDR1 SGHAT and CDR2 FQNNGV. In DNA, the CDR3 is TGTGCCAGCAGCTTGTTGGGCGACCGCACAGATACGCAGTATTTT. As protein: CASSLLGDRTDTQYF.

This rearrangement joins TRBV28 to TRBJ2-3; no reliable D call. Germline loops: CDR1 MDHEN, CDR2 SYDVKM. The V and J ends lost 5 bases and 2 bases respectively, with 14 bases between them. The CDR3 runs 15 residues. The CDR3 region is CASSPGHSHTDTQYF. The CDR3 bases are TGTGCCAGCAGTCCCGGGCACAGTCACACAGATACGCAGTATTTT. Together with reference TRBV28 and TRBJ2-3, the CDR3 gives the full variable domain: DVKVTQSSRYLVKRTGEKVFLECVQDMDHENMFWYRQDPGLGLRLIYFSYDVKMKEKGDIPEGYSVSREKKERFSLILESASTNQTSMYLCASSPGHSHTDTQYFGPGTRLTVL.

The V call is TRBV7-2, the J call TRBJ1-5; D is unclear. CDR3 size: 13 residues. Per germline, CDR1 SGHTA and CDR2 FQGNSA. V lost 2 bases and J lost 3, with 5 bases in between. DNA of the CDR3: TGTGCCAGCAGCTTAACTAACAATCAGCCCCAGCATTTT. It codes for CASSLTNNQPQHF.

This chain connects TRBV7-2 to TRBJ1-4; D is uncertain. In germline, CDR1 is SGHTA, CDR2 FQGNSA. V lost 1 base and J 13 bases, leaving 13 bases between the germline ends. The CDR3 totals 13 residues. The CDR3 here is CASSLVTGAVLFF. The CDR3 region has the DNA TGTGCCAGCAGCTTAGTGACCGGAGCGGTACTGTTTTTT.